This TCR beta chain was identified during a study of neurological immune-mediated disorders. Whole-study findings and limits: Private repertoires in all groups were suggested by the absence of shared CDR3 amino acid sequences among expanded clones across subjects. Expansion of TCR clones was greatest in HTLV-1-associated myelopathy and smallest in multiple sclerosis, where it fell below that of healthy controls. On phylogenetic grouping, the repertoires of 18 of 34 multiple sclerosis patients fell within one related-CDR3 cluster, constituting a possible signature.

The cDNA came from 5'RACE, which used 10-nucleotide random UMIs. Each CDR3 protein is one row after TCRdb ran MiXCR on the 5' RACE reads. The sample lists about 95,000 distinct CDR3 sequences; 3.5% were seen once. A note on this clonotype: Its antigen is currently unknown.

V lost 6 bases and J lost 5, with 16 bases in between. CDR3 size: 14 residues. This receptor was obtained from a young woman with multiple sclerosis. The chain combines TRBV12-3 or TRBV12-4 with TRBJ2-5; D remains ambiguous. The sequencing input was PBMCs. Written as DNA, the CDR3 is TGTGCCAGCAGCGTCGGCCCGACGCGGGAGACCCAGTACTTC. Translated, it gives CASSVGPTRETQYF.